This T cell receptor (beta chain) came from a study of response to subunit inactivated influenza vaccine listed by TCRdb under 2018. Notes on the research overall: Deep quantitative profiling of the T cell receptor repertoire was used in the study to follow responses to a trivalent subunit inactivated influenza vaccine. What the authors observed across the whole study: The authors suggested that each seasonal influenza vaccination may recruit only a limited number of new T cells.

The germline V gene encodes CDR1 SGHDN and CDR2 FVKESK. The CDR3 sequence holds 13 residues, the cysteine and phenylalanine included. Solely the CDR3 DNA is kept, with 39 bases framed from the first base. V drops 4 bases and J drops 9 bases, leaving 12 bases in between. As concerns this clonotype: The antigen it binds to is not known. A much more abundant neighbour one base away suggests this may be a read error.

Receptor libraries were prepared by RT-PCR. Instrument used: Illumina HiSeq 2500. Starting from the raw public reads, TCRdb applied fastp trimming at Q25, assembled clones with MiXCR and retained in-frame beta chains. Rows matching on CDR3 protein sequence are summarized as one entry with the most common DNA and genes. This sample gives 450,000 to 600,000 distinct CDR3 sequences in total; roughly 7.6% of them show up just once. In total, the top ten clones hold around 13% of the sample. The sequence came from a man aged 50-75 years who received an inactivated influenza vaccine. Donor details come from another sample of the same person, matched by shared clones. The sequenced sample was PBMCs from blood, obtained 23 months after vaccination. This chain is built from TRBV14 and TRBJ2-2, with a tentative D gene TRBD1 over 5 matching bases. The base sequence is TGTGCCAGCAGCCGACCAGGGCCCTGGGAGCTGTTTTTT. Its protein reads: CASSRPGPWELFF.